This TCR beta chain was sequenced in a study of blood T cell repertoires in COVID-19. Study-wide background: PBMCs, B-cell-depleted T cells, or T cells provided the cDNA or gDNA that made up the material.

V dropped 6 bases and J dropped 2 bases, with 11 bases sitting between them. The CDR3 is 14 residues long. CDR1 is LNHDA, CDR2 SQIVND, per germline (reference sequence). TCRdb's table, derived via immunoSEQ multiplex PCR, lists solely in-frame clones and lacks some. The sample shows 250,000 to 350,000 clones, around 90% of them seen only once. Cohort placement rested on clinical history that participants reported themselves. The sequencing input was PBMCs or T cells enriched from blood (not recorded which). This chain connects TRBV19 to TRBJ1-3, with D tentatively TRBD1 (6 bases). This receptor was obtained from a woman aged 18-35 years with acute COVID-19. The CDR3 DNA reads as TGTGCCAGTAGCCGTACAGGGACTGGAAACACCATATATTTT. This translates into CASSRTGTGNTIYF.